This TCR beta chain was observed in a study of blood T cell repertoires in COVID-19. Study as a whole: Sources were T cells, B-cell-depleted T cells, or PBMCs; the material itself was cDNA or gDNA.

As processed by the authors: Nucleated cell number was recorded as an estimate derived from reference gene primer amplification. Only in-frame clones appear in the TCRdb table, and some are missing; sequencing was by immunoSEQ multiplex PCR. Clonal size and the V and J genes are those of that table, whereas D and trimming came from the DNA. The sample shows around 250,000 clones, roughly 84% of them seen only once. The CDR3 covers 15 residues. Germline lookup yields CDR1 SEHNR and CDR2 FQNEAQ (reference sequence). Between the trimmed V and J ends, which lost 5 bases and 8 bases, there was a span of 21 bases.

Sample: peripheral blood. The V and J genes are TRBV7-9 and TRBJ1-2, with D maybe TRBD1 (5 bases). The sequence derives from a man aged 50 to 59 with active or convalescent COVID-19. The CDR3 nucleotides are TGTGCCAGCAGCCCGCGGGACGGTGATAATGGGGGCTACACCTTC. Protein: CASSPRDGDNGGYTF.